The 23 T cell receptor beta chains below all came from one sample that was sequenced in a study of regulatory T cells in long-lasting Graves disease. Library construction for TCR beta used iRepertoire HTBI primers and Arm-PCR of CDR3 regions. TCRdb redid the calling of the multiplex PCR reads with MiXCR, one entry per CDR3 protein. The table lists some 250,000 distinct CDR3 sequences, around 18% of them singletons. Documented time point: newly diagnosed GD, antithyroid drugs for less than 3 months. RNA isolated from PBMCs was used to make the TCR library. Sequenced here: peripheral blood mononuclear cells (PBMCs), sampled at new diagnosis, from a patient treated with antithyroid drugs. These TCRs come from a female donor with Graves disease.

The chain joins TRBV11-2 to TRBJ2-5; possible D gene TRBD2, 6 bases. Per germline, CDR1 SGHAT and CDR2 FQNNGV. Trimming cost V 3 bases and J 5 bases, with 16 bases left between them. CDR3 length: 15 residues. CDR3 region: CASSFSGASQETQYF. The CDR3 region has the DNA TGTGCCAGCAGCTTTAGCGGAGCCTCCCAGGAGACCCAGTACTTC.

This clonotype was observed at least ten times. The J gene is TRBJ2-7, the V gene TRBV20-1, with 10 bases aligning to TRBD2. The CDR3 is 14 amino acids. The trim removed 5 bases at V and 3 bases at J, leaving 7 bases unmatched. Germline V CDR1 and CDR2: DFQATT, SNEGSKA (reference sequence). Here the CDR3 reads CSAPSSGSNYEQYF. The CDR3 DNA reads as TGCAGTGCTCCTTCTAGCGGGAGCAACTACGAGCAGTACTTC.

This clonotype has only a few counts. CDR3 bases: TGTGCCAGCAGTTACTCGTGGGCGCGCCCAGAGACCCAGTACTTC. This encodes CASSYSWARPETQYF. This chain connects TRBV6-6 to TRBJ2-5, with D unresolved. Between the trimmed V and J ends, which lost 0 bases and 4 bases, there was a span of 12 bases. CDR3 size: 15 residues. Germline-derived CDR1 and CDR2 are MNHNY and SVGAGI (reference sequence).

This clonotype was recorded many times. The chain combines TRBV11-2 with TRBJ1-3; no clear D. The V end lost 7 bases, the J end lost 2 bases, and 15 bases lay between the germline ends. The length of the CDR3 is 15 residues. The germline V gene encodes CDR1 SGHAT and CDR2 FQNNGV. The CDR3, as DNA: TGTGCCAGCACTGTAGAATGGGGTCCTGGAAACACCATATATTTT. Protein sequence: CASTVEWGPGNTIYF.

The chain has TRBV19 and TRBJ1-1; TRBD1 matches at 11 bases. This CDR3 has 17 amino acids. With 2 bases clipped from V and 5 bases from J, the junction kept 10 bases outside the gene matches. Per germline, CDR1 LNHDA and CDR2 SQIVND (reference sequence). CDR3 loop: CASSILGTGGRGTEAFF. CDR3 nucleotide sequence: TGTGCCAGTAGTATACTTGGGACAGGGGGACGAGGGACTGAAGCTTTCTTT.

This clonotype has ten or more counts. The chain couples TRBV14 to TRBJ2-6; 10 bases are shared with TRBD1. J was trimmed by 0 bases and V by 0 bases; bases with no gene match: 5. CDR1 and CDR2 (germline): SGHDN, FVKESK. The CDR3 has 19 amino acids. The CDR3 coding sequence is TGTGCCAGCAGCCAAGATTTGGGACAGGGGCGCTCTGGGGCCAACGTCCTGACTTTC. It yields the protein CASSQDLGQGRSGANVLTF.

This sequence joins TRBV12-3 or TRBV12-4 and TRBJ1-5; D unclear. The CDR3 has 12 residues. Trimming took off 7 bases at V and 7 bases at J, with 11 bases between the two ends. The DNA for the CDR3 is TGTGCCAGCATCTTGCCGGGGCAGCCCCAGCATTTT. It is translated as CASILPGQPQHF.

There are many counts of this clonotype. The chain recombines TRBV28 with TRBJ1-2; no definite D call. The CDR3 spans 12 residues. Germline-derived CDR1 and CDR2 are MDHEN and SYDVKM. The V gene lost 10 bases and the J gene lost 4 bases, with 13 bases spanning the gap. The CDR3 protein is CAIPGSPYGYTF. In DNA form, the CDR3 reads TGTGCCATCCCTGGATCGCCCTATGGCTACACCTTC.

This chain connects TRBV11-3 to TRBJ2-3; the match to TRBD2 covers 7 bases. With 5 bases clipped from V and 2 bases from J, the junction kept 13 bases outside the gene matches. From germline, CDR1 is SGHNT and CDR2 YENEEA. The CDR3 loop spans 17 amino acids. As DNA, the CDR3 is TGTGCCAGCAGCAAAATTGGGCTAGCGGAGATCACAGATACGCAGTATTTT. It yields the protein CASSKIGLAEITDTQYF.

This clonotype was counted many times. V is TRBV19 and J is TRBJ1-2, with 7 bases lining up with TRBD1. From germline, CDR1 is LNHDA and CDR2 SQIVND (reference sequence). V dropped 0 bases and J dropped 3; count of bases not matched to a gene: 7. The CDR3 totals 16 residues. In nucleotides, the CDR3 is TGTGCCAGTAGTATAGATCCTACAGGGGCGGACTATGGCTACACCTTC. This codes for CASSIDPTGADYGYTF.

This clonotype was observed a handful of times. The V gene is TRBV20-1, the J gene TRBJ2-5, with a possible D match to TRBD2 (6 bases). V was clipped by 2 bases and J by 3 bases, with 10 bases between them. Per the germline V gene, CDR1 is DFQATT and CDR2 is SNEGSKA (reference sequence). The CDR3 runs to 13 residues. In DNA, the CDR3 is TGCAGTGCTAGACGTCCGGGAGAAGAGACCCAGTACTTC. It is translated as CSARRPGEETQYF.

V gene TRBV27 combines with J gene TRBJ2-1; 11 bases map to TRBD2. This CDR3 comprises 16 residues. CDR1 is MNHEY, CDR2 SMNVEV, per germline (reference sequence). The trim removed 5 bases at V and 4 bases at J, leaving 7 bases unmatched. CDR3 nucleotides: TGTGCCAGCAGTCAACGACTAGCGGGGATTTACAATGAGCAGTTCTTC. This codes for CASSQRLAGIYNEQFF.

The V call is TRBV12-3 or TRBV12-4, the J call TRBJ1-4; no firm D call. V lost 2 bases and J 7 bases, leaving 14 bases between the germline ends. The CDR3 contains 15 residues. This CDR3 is CASSLSYVDREKLFF. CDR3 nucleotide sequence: TGTGCCAGCAGTTTATCGTACGTGGACCGTGAAAAACTGTTTTTT.

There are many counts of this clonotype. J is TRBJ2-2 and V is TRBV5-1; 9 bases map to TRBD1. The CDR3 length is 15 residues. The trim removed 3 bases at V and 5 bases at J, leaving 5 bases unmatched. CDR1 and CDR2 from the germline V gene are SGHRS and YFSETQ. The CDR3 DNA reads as TGCGCCAGCAGCTCGGGACAGGGCGTAACCGGGGAGCTGTTTTTT. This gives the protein CASSSGQGVTGELFF.

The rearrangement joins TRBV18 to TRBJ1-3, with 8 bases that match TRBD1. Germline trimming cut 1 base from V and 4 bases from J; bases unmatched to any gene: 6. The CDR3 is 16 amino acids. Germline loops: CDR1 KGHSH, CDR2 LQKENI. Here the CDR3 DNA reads TGTGCCAGCTCACCACTGACAGGGGCAGGAGGAAACACCATATATTTT. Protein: CASSPLTGAGGNTIYF.

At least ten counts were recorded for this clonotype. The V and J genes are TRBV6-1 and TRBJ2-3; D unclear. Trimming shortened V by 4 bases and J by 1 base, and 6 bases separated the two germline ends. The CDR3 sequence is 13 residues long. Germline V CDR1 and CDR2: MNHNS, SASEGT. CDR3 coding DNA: TGTGCCAGCAGTGGGGCCGGCACAGATACGCAGTATTTT. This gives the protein CASSGAGTDTQYF.

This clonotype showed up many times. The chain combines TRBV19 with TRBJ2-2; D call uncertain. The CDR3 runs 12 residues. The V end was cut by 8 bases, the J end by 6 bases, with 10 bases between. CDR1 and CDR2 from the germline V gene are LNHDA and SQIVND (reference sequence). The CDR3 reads CASDGEAGELFF. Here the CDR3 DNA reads TGTGCCAGTGACGGCGAGGCCGGGGAGCTGTTTTTT.

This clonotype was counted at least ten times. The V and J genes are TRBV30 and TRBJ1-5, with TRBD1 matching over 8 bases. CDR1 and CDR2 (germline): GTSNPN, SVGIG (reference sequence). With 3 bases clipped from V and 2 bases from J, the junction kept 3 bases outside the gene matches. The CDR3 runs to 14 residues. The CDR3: CAWRGQGGNQPQHF. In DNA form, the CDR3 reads TGTGCCTGGAGAGGACAGGGCGGCAATCAGCCCCAGCATTTT.

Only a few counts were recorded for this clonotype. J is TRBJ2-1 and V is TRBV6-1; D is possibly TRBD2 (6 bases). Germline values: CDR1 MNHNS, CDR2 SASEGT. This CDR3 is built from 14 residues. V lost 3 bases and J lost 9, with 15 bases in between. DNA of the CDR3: TGTGCCAGCAGTGACTGGGGACTTGCCGGTGAGCAGTTCTTC. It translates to CASSDWGLAGEQFF.

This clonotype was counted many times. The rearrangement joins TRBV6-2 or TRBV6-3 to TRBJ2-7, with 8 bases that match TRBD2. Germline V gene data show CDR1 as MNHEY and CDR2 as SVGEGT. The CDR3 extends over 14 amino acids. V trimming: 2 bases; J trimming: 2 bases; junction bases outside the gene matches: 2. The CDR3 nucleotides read TGTGCCAGCAGTTACCGGACTAGCCCCTACGAGCAGTACTTC. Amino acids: CASSYRTSPYEQYF.

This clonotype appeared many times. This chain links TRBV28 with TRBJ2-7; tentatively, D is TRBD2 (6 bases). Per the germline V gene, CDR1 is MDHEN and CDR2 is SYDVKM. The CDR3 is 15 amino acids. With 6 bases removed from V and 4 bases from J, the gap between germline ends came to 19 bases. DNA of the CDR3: TGTGCCAGCAGCCAAATGTGGGGGGATAAGTACGAGCAGTACTTC. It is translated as CASSQMWGDKYEQYF.

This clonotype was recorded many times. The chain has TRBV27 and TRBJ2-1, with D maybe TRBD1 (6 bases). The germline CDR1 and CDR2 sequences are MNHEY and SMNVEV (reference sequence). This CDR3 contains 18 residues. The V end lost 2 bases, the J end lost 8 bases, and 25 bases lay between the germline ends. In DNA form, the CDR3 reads TGTGCCAGCAGTTTAGCGGCCCCGGGACACCTCCTTGCAGATGAGCAGTTCTTC. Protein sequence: CASSLAAPGHLLADEQFF.

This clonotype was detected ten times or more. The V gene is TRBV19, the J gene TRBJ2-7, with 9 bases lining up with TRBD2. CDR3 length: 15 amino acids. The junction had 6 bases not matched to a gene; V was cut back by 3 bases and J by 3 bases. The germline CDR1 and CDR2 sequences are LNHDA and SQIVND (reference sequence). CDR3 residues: CASSIWTSEYYEQYF. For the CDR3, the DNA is TGTGCCAGTAGTATCTGGACTAGCGAATACTACGAGCAGTACTTC.